This entry lists 27 T cell receptor beta chains sequenced from one sample in a study of early T cells in non-severe SARS-CoV-2 infection. TCRdb independently ran MiXCR on the 5' RACE reads; one entry per CDR3 protein. The table lists 30,000 to 45,000 distinct CDR3 sequences, around 5.4% of them singletons. The sample in question was whole blood, obtained at baseline. The source is an adult who was a healthcare worker with PCR-confirmed SARS-CoV-2 infection or an uninfected control (not recorded which).

This clonotype came up a few times. The chain recombines TRBV5-5 with TRBJ1-6; 8 bases line up with TRBD1. Per the germline V gene, CDR1 is SGHKS and CDR2 is YYEKEE (reference sequence). This CDR3 comprises 14 residues. V lost 0 bases, J lost 19 bases, and 12 bases stayed unmatched. The CDR3 DNA reads as TGTGCCAGCAGCTTGGAGACAGGGGCCCTCAGAATTCACTTT. Its protein is CASSLETGALRIHF.

Many counts were recorded for this clonotype. The chain uses TRBV6-6 and TRBJ1-2; D remains unclear. The CDR3 is 11 amino acids. The ends were cut back, 2 bases at V and 7 bases at J, with 5 bases in the middle. From germline, CDR1 is MNHNY and CDR2 SVGAGI (reference sequence). In DNA form, the CDR3 reads TGTGCCAGCAGTTACGGATCTGGCTACACCTTC. Its translation is CASSYGSGYTF.

This clonotype was detected a few times. Possible read error: a much larger clone is one base away. This chain joins TRBV5-4 and TRBJ2-6; D gene uncertain. The V gene's germline CDR1 is SGHNT and CDR2 YYREEE (reference sequence). The CDR3 runs to 15 residues. The CDR3 reads CVSSLVVTGANVLTF. The CDR3 coding sequence is TGTGTCAGCAGCTTGGTGGTGACTGGGGCCAACGTCCTGACTTTC.

This clonotype was seen ten or more times. The chain couples TRBV20-1 to TRBJ2-3; possible D gene TRBD1, 6 bases. V was cut by 3 bases and J by 4 bases, with 14 bases left in between. Looked up from germline, CDR1 is DFQATT and CDR2 is SNEGSKA (reference sequence). CDR3 length equals 14 residues. CDR3 bases: TGCAGTGCTAGCCTACAGGGATCTGCAGATACGCAGTATTTT. Its translation is CSASLQGSADTQYF.

This clonotype appeared many times. V is TRBV7-9 and J is TRBJ2-7; D unresolved. This CDR3 region has 11 residues. CDR1 and CDR2 from the germline V gene are SEHNR and FQNEAQ (reference sequence). The V end was cut by 4 bases, the J end by 3 bases, with 4 bases between. The chain's CDR3 is CASSSHYEQYF. In DNA form, the CDR3 reads TGTGCCAGCAGCTCCCACTACGAGCAGTACTTC.

This clonotype was observed many times. The rearrangement links TRBV7-9 to TRBJ2-7; D possibly corresponds to TRBD1 (6 bases). The CDR3 totals 15 residues. Germline loops: CDR1 SEHNR, CDR2 FQNEAQ (reference sequence). With 4 bases removed from V and 4 bases from J, the gap between germline ends came to 17 bases. The CDR3 DNA follows: TGTGCCAGCAGCTCCCAACAGGGAAGAAGATACGAGCAGTACTTC. Translated, it gives CASSSQQGRRYEQYF. Full variable domain (outside the CDR3, taken from reference TRBV7-9 and TRBJ2-7): DTGVSQNPRHKITKRGQNVTFRCDPISEHNRLYWYRQTLGQGPEFLTYFQNEAQLEKSRLLSDRFSAERPKGSFSTLEIQRTEQGDSAMYLCASSSQQGRRYEQYFGPGTRLTVT.

This clonotype has a count of ten or more. The V gene is TRBV7-2, the J gene TRBJ2-1, with 8 bases identical to TRBD2. Germline trimming cut 5 bases from V and 5 bases from J; bases unmatched to any gene: 8. The CDR3 extends over 15 amino acids. Germline CDR1 is SGHTA and CDR2 is FQGNSA. The CDR3 reads CASSRGRGGNNEQFF. DNA for the CDR3: TGTGCCAGCAGCCGGGGGCGCGGGGGGAACAATGAGCAGTTCTTC.

This clonotype appeared a few times. The chain combines TRBV28 with TRBJ2-5; either TRBD1 or TRBD2 may supply D (6 bases each). The length of the CDR3 is 15 residues. Trimming shortened V by 6 bases and J by 5 bases, and 19 bases separated the two germline ends. Germline lookup yields CDR1 MDHEN and CDR2 SYDVKM. The CDR3 nucleotides are TGTGCCAGCAGCGATGGACGGAGGGGGAGGGAGACCCAGTACTTC. Amino acid sequence: CASSDGRRGRETQYF.

A word on this clonotype: A much larger clone sits a single nucleotide away, making a read error possible. The chain joins TRBV2 to TRBJ1-3; D ambiguous. The V gene lost 7 bases and the J gene lost 0 bases, with 10 bases spanning the gap. Germline values: CDR1 SNHLY, CDR2 FYNNEI. The CDR3 has 14 residues. CDR3 residues: CASKTTRSGNTIYF. The CDR3 DNA follows: TGTGCCAGCAAGACCACGCGCTCTGGAAACACCATATATTTT.

The table lists this clonotype with many counts. V gene TRBV3-1 combines with J gene TRBJ1-2; no clear D gene. This CDR3 has 13 residues. The germline V gene has CDR1 LGHDT and CDR2 YNNKEL (reference sequence). V was pared by 1 base and J by 2 bases, with 5 bases between. The CDR3 region is CASSQVRNYGYTF. The CDR3 DNA follows: TGTGCCAGCAGCCAAGTCAGAAACTATGGCTACACCTTC.

This clonotype was found many times. This CDR3 reads CAISLERSYEQYF. Here the CDR3 DNA reads TGTGCCATCAGCCTGGAGCGTTCCTACGAGCAGTACTTC. The genes are TRBV6-1 and TRBJ2-7; unclear D gene. With 10 bases removed from V and 1 base from J, the gap between germline ends came to 14 bases. The CDR3 totals 13 residues. Per the germline V gene, CDR1 is MNHNS and CDR2 is SASEGT.

This clonotype was observed many times. The chain links TRBV11-2 to TRBJ1-6, with 11 bases matching TRBD1. Germline trimming cut 0 bases from V and 1 base from J; bases unmatched to any gene: 2. Looked up from germline, CDR1 is SGHAT and CDR2 is FQNNGV. The CDR3 spans 18 residues. The CDR3 DNA sequence: TGTGCCAGCAGCTTAGATAGGGACAGGGGGTCCTATAATTCACCCCTCCACTTT. Amino acid sequence: CASSLDRDRGSYNSPLHF.

Many counts were recorded for this clonotype. The CDR3 spells CASSSIDSPDTQYF. The CDR3 bases are TGTGCCAGCTCATCGATTGATTCGCCGGATACGCAGTATTTT. The rearrangement uses TRBV18 and TRBJ2-3; no clear D. The CDR3 spans 14 residues. Trimming shortened V by 5 bases and J by 6 bases, and 15 bases separated the two germline ends. Looked up from germline, CDR1 is KGHSH and CDR2 is LQKENI.

This clonotype was counted at least ten times. This chain links TRBV5-4 with TRBJ2-7, with unresolved D. Trimming shortened V by 4 bases and J by 3 bases, and 17 bases separated the two germline ends. The length of the CDR3 is 15 residues. From germline, CDR1 is SGHNT and CDR2 YYREEE (reference sequence). The CDR3 sequence: CASSARGASLYEQYF. The CDR3 nucleotides read TGTGCCAGCAGCGCCAGAGGAGCCTCCCTCTACGAGCAGTACTTC.

This clonotype was seen at least ten times. V usage is TRBV11-2 and J usage is TRBJ2-5, with unresolved D. Trimming pared 0 bases from V and 6 bases from J, leaving 11 bases between. Germline V gene sequence: CDR1 SGHAT, CDR2 FQNNGV. This CDR3 contains 14 residues. The CDR3 DNA reads TGTGCCAGCAGCTTAGACTTCCAGCTACAGACCCAGTACTTC. This codes for CASSLDFQLQTQYF.

This clonotype was detected ten times or more. The chain links TRBV29-1 to TRBJ1-1, with D possibly TRBD1 on 6 matching bases. CDR1 and CDR2 from the germline V gene are SQVTM and ANQGSEA. CDR3 length: 15 residues. Trimming shortened V by 3 bases and J by 3 bases, and 17 bases separated the two germline ends. In DNA, the CDR3 is TGCAGCGTTGAGCCGGTGGTGGGGGCGTACACTGAAGCTTTCTTT. It is translated as CSVEPVVGAYTEAFF.

This chain uses TRBV11-3 with TRBJ2-1, with 7 bases identical to TRBD2. Germline V gives CDR1 SGHNT, CDR2 YENEEA. CDR3 length equals 18 residues. The trim removed 5 bases at V and 2 bases at J, leaving 15 bases unmatched. The CDR3 nucleotides read TGTGCCAGCAGCCCCAAGAGTAGCCTCCGGGAGGCCTACAATGAGCAGTTCTTC. It specifies CASSPKSSLREAYNEQFF.

In this sample, this clonotype turned up many times. The chain links TRBV7-9 to TRBJ2-1; D remains ambiguous. The CDR3 sequence is 14 residues long. Germline CDR1 is SEHNR and CDR2 is FQNEAQ (reference sequence). The germline V and J ends were trimmed by 3 bases and 1 base, with 7 bases remaining between them. The CDR3 sequence: CASSFRGSYNEQFF. For the CDR3, the DNA is TGTGCCAGCAGCTTTAGAGGTTCCTACAATGAGCAGTTCTTC.

This clonotype appeared a few times. V is TRBV12-3 or TRBV12-4 and J is TRBJ2-7; D uncertain. This CDR3 comprises 11 residues. Trimming shortened V by 6 bases and J by 7 bases, and 10 bases separated the two germline ends. The CDR3 region has the DNA TGTGCCAGCAGCATCGGGCGAGAGCAGTACTTC. Translation: CASSIGREQYF.

This clonotype was seen a few times. The chain links TRBV19 to TRBJ2-3; perhaps TRBD2 as D (6 bases). The CDR3 extends over 14 amino acids. Trimming pared 11 bases from V and 2 bases from J, leaving 17 bases between. Germline V lookup: CDR1 LNHDA, CDR2 SQIVND (reference sequence). In nucleotides, the CDR3 is TGTGCCCCTCCGGCGGGATCCCCCACAGATACGCAGTATTTT. It is translated as CAPPAGSPTDTQYF.

This chain joins TRBV7-9 and TRBJ1-1, with a tentative D call TRBD1 (6 bases). Looked up from germline, CDR1 is SEHNR and CDR2 is FQNEAQ (reference sequence). The CDR3 length is 15 residues. V lost 4 bases and J lost 0, with 12 bases in between. Here the CDR3 reads CASSSRGAVNTEAFF. For the CDR3, the DNA is TGTGCCAGCAGCTCCCGGGGGGCAGTGAACACTGAAGCTTTCTTT.

This clonotype was detected once. V usage is TRBV3-1 and J usage is TRBJ1-1; D is ambiguous. Between the trimmed V and J ends, which lost 1 base and 7 bases, there was a span of 4 bases. Germline loops: CDR1 LGHDT, CDR2 YNNKEL (reference sequence). The CDR3 length is 11 residues. In DNA form, the CDR3 reads TGTGCCAGCAGCCAAGGCCGTGAAGCTTTCTTT. Encoded protein: CASSQGREAFF.

At least ten counts were recorded for this clonotype. V and J are TRBV27 and TRBJ1-5; no clear D gene. This CDR3 is built from 15 residues. V was shortened by 6 bases and J by 2 bases, with 14 bases between the two germline ends. Looked up from germline, CDR1 is MNHEY and CDR2 is SMNVEV (reference sequence). DNA for the CDR3: TGTGCCAGCAGGCGTGGGCGGTACGGCAATCAGCCCCAGCATTTT. It yields the protein CASRRGRYGNQPQHF.

This clonotype was seen many times. The chain couples TRBV4-1 to TRBJ2-1; possibly TRBD1 for D (5 bases). V was pared by 3 bases and J by 1 base, with 7 bases between. The CDR3 sequence is 14 residues long. The germline V gene encodes CDR1 MGHRA and CDR2 YSYEKL. DNA of the CDR3: TGCGCCAGCAGCCAGACAGCGTCCTACAATGAGCAGTTCTTC. It yields the protein CASSQTASYNEQFF.

This clonotype has at least ten counts. The rearrangement uses TRBV11-2 and TRBJ1-1; D gene ambiguous. From germline, CDR1 is SGHAT and CDR2 FQNNGV. The ends were cut back, 8 bases at V and 1 base at J, with 17 bases in the middle. CDR3 length equals 15 residues. This CDR3 is CASEGRRGRNTEAFF. Here the CDR3 DNA reads TGTGCCAGCGAGGGTAGGCGAGGGAGGAACACTGAAGCTTTCTTT. Drawing the rest from reference TRBV11-2 and TRBJ1-1, the complete variable domain is EAGVAQSPRYKIIEKRQSVAFWCNPISGHATLYWYQQILGQGPKLLIQFQNNGVVDDSQLPKDRFSAERLKGVDSTLKIQPAKLEDSAVYLCASEGRRGRNTEAFFGQGTRLTVV.

This clonotype has ten or more counts. The gene calls are TRBV21-1 and TRBJ1-1. TRBV21-1 is a pseudogene segment. The CDR3 contains 14 residues. The CDR3 here is CASSKSPLVAEAFF. For the CDR3, the DNA is TGTGCCAGCAGCAAAAGCCCGCTCGTGGCTGAAGCTTTCTTT.

The CDR3 spells CAITPKTDSYEQYF. CDR3 sequence (DNA): TGTGCCATCACCCCCAAGACCGATTCCTACGAGCAGTACTTC. The chain recombines TRBV10-3 with TRBJ2-7; D gene uncertain. The CDR3 is made up of 14 amino acids. Germline CDR1 reads ENHRY; CDR2 reads SYGVKD. The germline V and J ends were trimmed by 7 bases and 1 base, with 14 bases remaining between them.